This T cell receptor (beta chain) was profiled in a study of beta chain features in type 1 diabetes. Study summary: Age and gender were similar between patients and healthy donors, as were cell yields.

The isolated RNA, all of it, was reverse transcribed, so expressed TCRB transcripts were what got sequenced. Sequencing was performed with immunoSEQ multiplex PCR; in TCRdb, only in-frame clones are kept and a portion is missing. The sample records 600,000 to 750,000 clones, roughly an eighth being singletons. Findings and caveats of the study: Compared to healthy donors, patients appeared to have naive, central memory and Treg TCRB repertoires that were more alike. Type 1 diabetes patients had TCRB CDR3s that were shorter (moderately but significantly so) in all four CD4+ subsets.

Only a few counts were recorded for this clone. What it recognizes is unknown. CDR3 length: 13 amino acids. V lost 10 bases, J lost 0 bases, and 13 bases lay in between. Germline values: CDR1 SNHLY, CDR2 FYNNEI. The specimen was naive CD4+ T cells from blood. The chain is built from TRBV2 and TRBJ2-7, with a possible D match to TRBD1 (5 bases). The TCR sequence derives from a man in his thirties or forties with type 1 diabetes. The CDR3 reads CATETAYSYEQYF. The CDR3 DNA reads TGTGCCACCGAGACAGCGTACTCCTACGAGCAGTACTTC.